This TCR beta chain emerged from a study of blood T cells in healthy people across ages. This clonotype showed up just a few times. The germline V and J ends were trimmed by 5 bases and 2 bases, with 6 bases remaining between them. CDR3 length: 12 residues. Germline V gene sequence: CDR1 SQVTM, CDR2 ANQGSEA. Around 10 milliliters was the volume of peripheral blood drawn from each donor. Next came a second PCR, run for about 6 to 12 cycles, which used a sample-barcoded 5' primer along with a J-beta primer mix. MiXCR, run by TCRdb on the 5' RACE reads, gives a single entry per CDR3 protein. The repertoire holds some 1.5 million distinct CDR3 sequences, with about 30% as singletons.

This TCR was recovered from a woman aged 25-40 years in good health. What was sequenced was blood. V is TRBV29-1 and J is TRBJ2-2; D unclear. CDR3 in amino acids: CSVTRNTGELFF. CDR3 DNA: TGCAGCGTTACCCGAAACACCGGGGAGCTGTTTTTT.